This TCR beta chain was identified in a study of shared clonotypes between healthy human individuals. About the study: Those who served as donors were two women and a few men between the ages of 18 and 49.

Libraries were prepared by immunoSEQ multiplex PCR; TCRdb keeps only in-frame clonotypes and omits some of them. Found here are about 2.2 million clones, roughly 93% of them singletons; the top ten hold 1.5% to 2%. Naive CD8 cells comprised CD45RO-negative, CCR7-positively selected cells, excluding terminally differentiated effector memory CD45RA+ cells. Each of the donors was a healthy adult who was HIV-negative and had not had a recent acute infection or vaccination. The receptor's source is a man aged 18 to 35 in good health. Some clones in this sample may be carry-over from other donors' samples. The specimen was naive CD8+ T cells from PBMCs.

The DNA of the CDR3 is TGTGCCAGCACCAGGGACAGGGGGACTGAAGCTTTCTTT. This encodes CASTRDRGTEAFF. This chain uses TRBV7-9 with TRBJ1-1, with 11 bases fitting TRBD1. From germline, CDR1 is SEHNR and CDR2 FQNEAQ (reference sequence). Trimming at V came to 7 bases and at J to 5 bases, leaving 3 bases not matched to a gene. The CDR3 has 13 residues.